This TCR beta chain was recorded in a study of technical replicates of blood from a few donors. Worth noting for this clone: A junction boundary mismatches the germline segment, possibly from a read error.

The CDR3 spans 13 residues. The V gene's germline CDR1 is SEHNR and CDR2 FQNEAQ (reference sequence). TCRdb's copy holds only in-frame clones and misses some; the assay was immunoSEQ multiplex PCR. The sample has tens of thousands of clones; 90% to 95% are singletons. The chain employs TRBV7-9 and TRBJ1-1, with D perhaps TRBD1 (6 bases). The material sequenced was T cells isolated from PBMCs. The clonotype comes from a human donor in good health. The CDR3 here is CVSSPGRGGEAFF. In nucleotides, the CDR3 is TGTGTCAGCAGCCCCGGGAGGGGGGGAGAAGCTTTCTTT.